The clone carrying this T cell receptor (beta chain) is a singleton in its sample. Its antigen remains unknown. The sample comes from a study of cytomegalovirus exposure and HLA in healthy donors. Findings and limits, study-wide: Donors were assumed by presence/absence analyses to have roughly uniform sequencing depth. Overall, roughly 170 TCR beta chains were annotated as cytomegalovirus-associated. A later analysis found that most CMV-associated TCR beta chains appeared HLA-restricted. The authors later found TCR association rates varying by HLA locus, with DRB1 most and HLA-C fewest.

The PCR was carried out with 60 Vbeta primers and 13 Jbeta primers. Using immunoSEQ multiplex PCR, the repertoire was profiled, and TCRdb retains in-frame clones only, with some absent. The data hold about 150,000 clones, with around 84% observed a single time. In germline, CDR1 is LNHNV, CDR2 YYDKDF (reference sequence). The junction had 8 bases not matched to a gene; V was cut back by 1 base and J by 2 bases. The CDR3 covers 18 residues. The TCR originated in a woman in her 40s in good health and CMV-seropositive. This chain links TRBV15 with TRBJ2-3, with TRBD2 matching over 11 bases. Sequencing was carried out using PBMCs. CDR3 nucleotide sequence: TGTGCCACCAGCAGAGGCACGATAGCGGGAGGGGCCACAGATACGCAGTATTTT. Translated, it gives CATSRGTIAGGATDTQYF. Full variable domain (outside the CDR3, taken from reference TRBV15 and TRBJ2-3): DAMVIQNPRYQVTQFGKPVTLSCSQTLNHNVMYWYQQKSSQAPKLLFHYYDKDFNNEADTPDNFQSRRPNTSFCFLDIRSPGLGDTAMYLCATSRGTIAGGATDTQYFGPGTRLTVL.